This T cell receptor (beta chain) was profiled in a study of follicular helper T cells after annual influenza vaccination. Background on the study: Across the 2013-2014, 2014-2015 and 2015-2016 vaccination seasons, some subjects were resampled. Study-level findings and limits: Each annual vaccination recalled recurring oligoclonal ICOS+CD38+ cTfh clonotypes. Day 7 ICOS+CD38+ clones later appeared mostly in ICOS-CD38- cTfh.

Measured with immunoSEQ multiplex PCR; TCRdb has only the in-frame clones, and not every one. The sample shows about 450 clones, around 74% of them seen only once. A remark on this clone: Its cognate antigen is unknown.

Time point here: 2014-2015 season, 7 days after vaccination. Donors were community-dwelling with no influenza vaccine in the prior 6 months. The CDR3 covers 15 residues. The V gene end was trimmed by 6 bases and the J gene end by 4 bases; junction bases not matched to a gene: 11. CDR1 is SNHLY, CDR2 FYNNEI, per germline. The source material was CXCR5+ CD38+ circulating T follicular helper cells from blood, sampled 7 days after influenza vaccination. Subset here: circulating Tfh, non-naive CD4+CXCR5+PD-1+ (ICOS+CD38+ or ICOS-CD38-). This clonotype was obtained from an adult who received the influenza vaccine. This chain connects TRBV2 to TRBJ1-1; TRBD1 matches 7 bases. The CDR3 spells CASRGQGGLSTEAFF. DNA of the CDR3: TGTGCCAGCAGAGGGCAGGGGGGCCTGAGCACTGAAGCTTTCTTT.